The 20 T cell receptor beta chains below were found in one sample sequenced in a study of blood T cell repertoires in COVID-19. Profiling relied on immunoSEQ multiplex PCR, and the TCRdb table lists in-frame clones only, not all of them. Among nearly 350,000 clones listed, more than 75% were seen once. The sequenced material came from PBMCs or T cells enriched from blood (not recorded which). The receptors stem from a woman aged 25 to 39 who had recovered from COVID-19.

The chain couples TRBV4-2 to TRBJ2-5; 7 positions match TRBD1. V gave up 5 bases and J gave up 4 bases; unmatched junction bases: 7. The CDR3 has 14 amino acids. Looked up from germline, CDR1 is LGHNA and CDR2 is YNFKEQ. The CDR3 region is CASSSGTAVETQYF. DNA of the CDR3: TGTGCCAGCAGCTCGGGGACAGCGGTAGAGACCCAGTACTTC.

Note on this clone: Other DNA sequences in the sample encode the same CDR3. The chain is built from TRBV5-1 and TRBJ2-6; a weak D match, TRBD2 (5 bases). The CDR3 sequence is 15 residues long. V was trimmed by 0 bases and J by 1 base, leaving 5 bases between them. Germline CDR1 SGHRS, CDR2 YFSETQ. In DNA, the CDR3 is TGCGCCAGCAGCTTGGGAGGGTCTGGGGCCAACGTCCTGACTTTC. Its protein is CASSLGGSGANVLTF.

The V gene is TRBV28, the J gene TRBJ2-1; 8 bases agree with TRBD1. This CDR3 contains 16 residues. Per germline, CDR1 MDHEN and CDR2 SYDVKM. Losses at the gene ends were 6 bases for V and 4 bases for J; bases not matched to a gene: 11. The DNA of the CDR3 is TGTGCCAGCAGCCAGACCGGGACAGGCTTATACAATGAGCAGTTCTTC. Encoded protein: CASSQTGTGLYNEQFF.

The chain recombines TRBV19 with TRBJ1-5; 12 positions match TRBD1. From germline, CDR1 is LNHDA and CDR2 SQIVND (reference sequence). The CDR3 consists of 16 residues. Losses at the gene ends were 7 bases for V and 2 bases for J; bases not matched to a gene: 6. The CDR3 loop reads CASKGTGGSGNQPQHF. For the CDR3, the DNA is TGTGCCAGTAAGGGGACAGGGGGCTCTGGCAATCAGCCCCAGCATTTT.

The chain has TRBV30 and TRBJ1-3, with D uncertain. This CDR3 comprises 13 residues. The V and J ends lost 4 bases and 1 base respectively, with 8 bases between them. Germline V lookup: CDR1 GTSNPN, CDR2 SVGIG (reference sequence). CDR3 sequence reads: CAWTRLSGNTIYF. The CDR3 bases are TGTGCCTGGACTCGACTGTCTGGAAACACCATATATTTT.

The chain couples TRBV9 to TRBJ2-1; 9 bases are a match to TRBD2. V gave up 4 bases and J gave up 0 bases; unmatched junction bases: 2. Germline-derived CDR1 and CDR2 are SGDLS and YYNGEE. This CDR3 has 15 amino acids. The DNA of the CDR3 is TGTGCCAGCAGCCCTAGCGGGAACTCCTACAATGAGCAGTTCTTC. This translates into CASSPSGNSYNEQFF.

This chain uses TRBV30 with TRBJ1-1; weak D call: TRBD1 (6 bases). This CDR3 has 14 amino acids. V was trimmed by 0 bases and J by 4 bases, leaving 12 bases between them. The germline V gene encodes CDR1 GTSNPN and CDR2 SVGIG (reference sequence). The DNA for the CDR3 is TGTGCCTGGAGTGTACCAGGGGCCGGCACTGAAGCTTTCTTT. Translated: CAWSVPGAGTEAFF.

The chain has TRBV2 and TRBJ1-2; D is unclear. Deletions cut 5 bases from V and 8 bases from J, with 6 bases between. Germline CDR1 is SNHLY and CDR2 is FYNNEI. The length of the CDR3 is 10 residues. The CDR3 loop is CASSLVGYTF. The CDR3 DNA reads as TGTGCCAGCAGTCTTGTAGGCTACACCTTC.

V usage is TRBV27 and J usage is TRBJ2-7; 11 bases are shared with TRBD2. Germline CDR1 and CDR2: MNHEY and SMNVEV (reference sequence). The CDR3 contains 16 residues. V shed 5 bases, J shed 6 bases, and the junction held 12 bases outside the gene matches. CDR3 sequence: CASSPRLAGSPPEQYF. CDR3 in DNA: TGTGCCAGCAGTCCCCGACTAGCGGGGTCTCCCCCCGAGCAGTACTTC.

This chain uses TRBV30 with TRBJ1-2; D perhaps matches TRBD1 (5 bases). Germline V lookup: CDR1 GTSNPN, CDR2 SVGIG (reference sequence). The V gene lost 4 bases and the J gene lost 5 bases, with 14 bases spanning the gap. The CDR3 covers 13 residues. The CDR3 nucleotides are TGTGCCTGGAACTCCCCGCCAGGGTATGGCTACACCTTC. Amino acids: CAWNSPPGYGYTF. The full variable domain, with the rest looked up from reference TRBV30 and TRBJ1-2, is SQTIHQWPATLVQPVGSPLSLECTVEGTSNPNLYWYRQAAGRGLQLLFYSVGIGQISSEVPQNLSASRPQDRQFILSSKKLLLSDSGFYLCAWNSPPGYGYTFGSGTRLTVV.

The V call is TRBV5-1, the J call TRBJ2-5, with 7 bases matching TRBD1. CDR3 size: 14 residues. CDR1 and CDR2 from the germline V gene are SGHRS and YFSETQ. V shed 0 bases and J 3 bases; nucleotides not matched to a gene: 2. In DNA form, the CDR3 reads TGCGCCAGCAGCTTGGGGACAGGCGAAGAGACCCAGTACTTC. Translated, it gives CASSLGTGEETQYF.

This chain joins TRBV6-5 and TRBJ2-1, with 7 bases identical to TRBD1. In germline, CDR1 is MNHEY, CDR2 SVGAGI. Trimming took 8 bases from V and 9 from J; bases not matched to a gene: 10. The CDR3 loop spans 13 amino acids. CDR3 loop: CASAGARGSEQFF. The DNA of the CDR3 is TGTGCCAGCGCCGGGGCCAGGGGGAGTGAGCAGTTCTTC.

The chain has TRBV28 and TRBJ2-2, with 7 bases fitting TRBD1. V was pared by 5 bases and J by 7 bases, with 7 bases of the junction left unmatched. The V gene's germline CDR1 is MDHEN and CDR2 SYDVKM. This CDR3 comprises 14 residues. CDR3 in amino acids: CASSNTGDIGELFF. In DNA form, the CDR3 reads TGTGCCAGCAGTAACACAGGGGACATCGGGGAGCTGTTTTTT. Filled out from reference TRBV28 and TRBJ2-2, the complete variable domain reads DVKVTQSSRYLVKRTGEKVFLECVQDMDHENMFWYRQDPGLGLRLIYFSYDVKMKEKGDIPEGYSVSREKKERFSLILESASTNQTSMYLCASSNTGDIGELFFGEGSRLTVL.

This chain connects TRBV2 to TRBJ2-7; a weak D match, TRBD2 (5 bases). This CDR3 contains 14 residues. CDR1 and CDR2 (germline): SNHLY, FYNNEI. V was cut by 4 bases and J by 7 bases, with 17 bases left in between. The CDR3: CASSGATPTGEQYF. CDR3 nucleotide sequence: TGTGCCAGCAGTGGGGCCACCCCAACGGGGGAGCAGTACTTC.

The CDR3 loop is CASRPEGRANEKLFF. In nucleotides, the CDR3 is TGTGCCAGCAGACCGGAGGGGAGAGCTAATGAAAAACTGTTTTTT. The chain employs TRBV7-9 and TRBJ1-4, with D possibly matching TRBD1 (5 bases). V dropped 6 bases and J dropped 3 bases, with 14 bases sitting between them. There are 15 residues in the CDR3. Germline V lookup: CDR1 SEHNR, CDR2 FQNEAQ (reference sequence).

This sequence joins TRBV21-1 and TRBJ2-2; the D call of TRBD2 is as the table states it, not checked on the DNA. TRBV21-1 is annotated as a pseudogene. CDR3 length equals 17 residues. In DNA, the CDR3 is TGTGCCAGCAGCGAACCGGGACTAGCGTCGAACACCGGGGAGCTGTTTTTT. This codes for CASSEPGLASNTGELFF.

The chain recombines TRBV6-4 with TRBJ1-1; D unresolved. V lost 10 bases and J lost 1, with 13 bases in between. CDR1 MRHNA and CDR2 SNTAGT come from the germline V gene. There are 13 residues in the CDR3. The CDR3 nucleotides are TGTGCCACTAGAGCGGCGGAGAACACTGAAGCTTTCTTT. This codes for CATRAAENTEAFF.

This chain joins TRBV28 and TRBJ1-1, with D uncertain. V lost 0 bases and J lost 7, with 6 bases in between. CDR1 and CDR2 (germline): MDHEN, SYDVKM. The CDR3 spans 12 residues. CDR3 loop: CASSLWAGEAFF. The CDR3 DNA reads TGTGCCAGCAGTTTATGGGCTGGTGAAGCTTTCTTT.

The genes are TRBV2 and TRBJ2-7; D perhaps matches TRBD2 (6 bases). The CDR3 spans 14 residues. Per germline, CDR1 SNHLY and CDR2 FYNNEI. The V gene lost 4 bases and the J gene lost 0 bases, with 10 bases spanning the gap. Here the CDR3 DNA reads TGTGCCAGCAGTGTGGAGGGGCACTCCTACGAGCAGTACTTC. Translated: CASSVEGHSYEQYF.

This chain uses TRBV10-2 with TRBJ1-4; TRBD1 is a possible D gene (5 bases). CDR1 is WSHSY, CDR2 SAAADI, per germline. Trimming shortened V by 4 bases and J by 0 bases, and 9 bases separated the two germline ends. This CDR3 contains 15 residues. CDR3 bases: TGCGCCAGCAGTGCTCAGGGTGCAACTAATGAAAAACTGTTTTTT. Its translation is CASSAQGATNEKLFF.